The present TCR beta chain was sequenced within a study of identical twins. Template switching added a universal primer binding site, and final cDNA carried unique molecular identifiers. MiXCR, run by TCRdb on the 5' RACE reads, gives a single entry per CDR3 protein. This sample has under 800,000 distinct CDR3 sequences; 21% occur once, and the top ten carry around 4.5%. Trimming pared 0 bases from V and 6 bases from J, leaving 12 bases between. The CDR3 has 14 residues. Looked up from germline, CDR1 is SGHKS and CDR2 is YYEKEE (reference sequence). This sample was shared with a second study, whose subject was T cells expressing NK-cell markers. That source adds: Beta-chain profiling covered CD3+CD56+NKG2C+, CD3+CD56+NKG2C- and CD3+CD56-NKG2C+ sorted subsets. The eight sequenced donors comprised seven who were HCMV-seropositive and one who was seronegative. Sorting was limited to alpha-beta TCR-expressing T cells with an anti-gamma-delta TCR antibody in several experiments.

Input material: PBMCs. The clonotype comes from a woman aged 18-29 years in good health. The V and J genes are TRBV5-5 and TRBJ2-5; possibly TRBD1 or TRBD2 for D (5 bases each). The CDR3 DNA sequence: TGTGCCAGCAGCTTGGACGGGACCGTCCAGACCCAGTACTTC. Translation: CASSLDGTVQTQYF.